The 4 T cell receptor beta chains below all came from one sample that was sequenced in a study of molecular identifiers for immune sequencing clone quantification (dated by TCRdb to the late 2010s). Library method: PCR. TCRdb records Illumina HiSeq 4000 as the sequencer. TCRdb reprocessed the public reads (quality trimming at Q25 with fastp, clone calling with MiXCR) and kept in-frame beta chains. When rows share a CDR3 protein, they turn into one entry using the most common DNA and genes. This sample comprises 20,000 to 30,000 distinct CDR3 sequences, roughly 18% of them detected only once. The ten largest clones capture 0.9% to 1% of the sample. The material sequenced was naive CD8+ T cells from blood, with Jurkat cell RNA spiked in. What the cell subset or site label conveys for this sample: FACS-sorted CD8+CD4-CCR7+CD45RA+ naive T cells. The receptors come from a human donor in good health. Some libraries in this study had Jurkat cell RNA spiked in.

The table lists this clonotype with many counts. J is TRBJ1-1 and V is TRBV4-3, with D possibly matching TRBD1 (6 bases). Germline loops: CDR1 LGHNA, CDR2 YSLEER. V was pared by 0 bases and J by 2 bases, with 10 bases between. The CDR3 contains 15 residues. The CDR3 sequence: CASSQDRGANTEAFF. Here the CDR3 DNA reads TGCGCCAGCAGCCAAGATAGGGGGGCTAACACTGAAGCTTTCTTT.

This clonotype was found many times. V is TRBV27 and J is TRBJ2-5; D may be TRBD1 or TRBD2 (5 bases each). The CDR3 loop spans 16 amino acids. The V end was cut by 5 bases, the J end by 4 bases, with 20 bases between. Looked up from germline, CDR1 is MNHEY and CDR2 is SMNVEV (reference sequence). In nucleotides, the CDR3 is TGTGCCAGCAGTCTCTCGGGGACGAGGTGGGGAGAGACCCAGTACTTC. Amino acids: CASSLSGTRWGETQYF.

In regard to this clonotype: A much larger clone sits a single nucleotide away, making a read error possible. The J gene is TRBJ1-4, the V gene TRBV7-2; no firm D call. Germline values: CDR1 SGHTA, CDR2 FQGNSA. The CDR3 sequence is 15 residues long. CDR3 sequence: CVSSLGLGIFEKLFF. The CDR3 DNA reads TGTGTCAGCAGCTTAGGGTTAGGGATTTTCGAAAAACTGTTTTTT. Filled out from reference TRBV7-2 and TRBJ1-4, the complete variable domain reads GAGVSQSPSNKVTEKGKDVELRCDPISGHTALYWYRQSLGQGLEFLIYFQGNSAPDKSGLPSDRFSAERTGGSVSTLTIQRTQQEDSAVYLCVSSLGLGIFEKLFFGSGTQLSVL.

This clonotype was counted many times. The chain joins TRBV7-2 to TRBJ2-5, with a possible D match to TRBD2 (6 bases). The germline CDR1 and CDR2 sequences are SGHTA and FQGNSA. CDR3 length: 15 residues. V lost 5 bases to trimming and J lost 4 bases, with 17 bases between them. The CDR3 DNA follows: TGTGCCAGCAGCCCGCTGGCCCGGAGGGTAGAGACCCAGTACTTC. This codes for CASSPLARRVETQYF.